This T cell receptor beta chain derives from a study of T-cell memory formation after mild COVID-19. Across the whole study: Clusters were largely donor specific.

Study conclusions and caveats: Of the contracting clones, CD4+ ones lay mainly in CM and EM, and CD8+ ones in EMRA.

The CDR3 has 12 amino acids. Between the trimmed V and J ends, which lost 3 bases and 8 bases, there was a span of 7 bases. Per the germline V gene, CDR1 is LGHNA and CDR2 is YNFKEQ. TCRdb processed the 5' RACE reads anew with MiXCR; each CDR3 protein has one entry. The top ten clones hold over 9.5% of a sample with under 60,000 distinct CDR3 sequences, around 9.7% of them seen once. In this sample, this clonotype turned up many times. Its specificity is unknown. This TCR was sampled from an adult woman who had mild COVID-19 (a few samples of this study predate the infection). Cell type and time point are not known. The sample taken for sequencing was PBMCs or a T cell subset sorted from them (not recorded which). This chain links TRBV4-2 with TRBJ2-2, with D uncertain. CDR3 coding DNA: TGTGCCAGCAGCCAGTCACTGGGGGAGCTGTTTTTT. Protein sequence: CASSQSLGELFF.